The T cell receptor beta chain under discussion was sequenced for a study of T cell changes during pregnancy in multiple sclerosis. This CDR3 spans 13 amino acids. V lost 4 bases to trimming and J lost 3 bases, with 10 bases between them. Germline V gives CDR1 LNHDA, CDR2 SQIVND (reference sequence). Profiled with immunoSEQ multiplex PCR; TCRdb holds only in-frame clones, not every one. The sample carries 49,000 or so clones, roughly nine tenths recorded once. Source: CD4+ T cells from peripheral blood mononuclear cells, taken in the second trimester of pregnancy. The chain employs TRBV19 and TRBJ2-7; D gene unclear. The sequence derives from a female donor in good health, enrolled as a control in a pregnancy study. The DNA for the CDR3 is TGTGCCAGTAGTAACCAGGTACTCTACGAGCAGTACTTC. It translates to CASSNQVLYEQYF.